This record looks at one T cell receptor (beta chain) sequence and its context. Its specificity is unknown. Here immunoSEQ multiplex PCR was the method, and the copy in TCRdb shows in-frame clones only, minus some. The data contain 180,000 or so clones, over 85% of them seen just once; the ten biggest clones take up about 1%. The data stem from a study of T cell responses to AZD1222 COVID-19 vaccine. General study findings and limits: Only after the peak T cell response were repertoires sampled. Only a handful of AZD1222 recipients, roughly 6 in all, had baseline seropositivity.

This CDR3 has 16 amino acids. J gave up 7 bases and V 5 bases, and 14 bases lay outside the gene matches. Germline CDR1 reads SEHNR; CDR2 reads FQNEAQ (reference sequence). The specimen comprised peripheral blood, sampled 28 days after the second AZD1222 dose. The rearrangement uses TRBV7-9 and TRBJ1-2; 9 nucleotides agree with TRBD1. The TCR was taken from an adult who received the AZD1222 COVID-19 vaccine. The CDR3 DNA sequence: TGTGCCAGCAGCCAACCGGCGGGACAGGGAAAGGTTGGCTACACCTTC. Translating it yields CASSQPAGQGKVGYTF.